This T cell receptor beta chain was profiled in a study of cytomegalovirus exposure and HLA in healthy donors. General study points: It was reported that TCR beta sequences correctly inferred the HLA-A and HLA-B alleles for most subjects. Researchers catalogued roughly 150 TCR beta chains as cytomegalovirus-associated. Diagnosis of cytomegalovirus status made by the classifier reportedly showed high specificity and sensitivity.

The sample holds one count of this clone. Its specificity is not known. In the PCR, 60 Vbeta and 13 Jbeta primers were used. Authors' analysis steps: Unique TCR beta chains numbered around 80 million in a later analysis, with approximately 10 million shared. The protocol was immunoSEQ multiplex PCR, while the TCRdb copy is restricted to in-frame clones and leaves out a portion. That table is the source of V, J and clone size, and D and trimming were worked out from the DNA. The sample has about 200,000 clones, 70% to 90% seen once; the top ten hold around 0.34%. The receptor was derived from a woman younger than 45 in good health and CMV-seronegative. The sequenced sample consisted of PBMCs.

Written as DNA, the CDR3 is TGTGCCAGCACTAACGCGAGGGCCCCGGAGACCCAGTACTTC. Protein sequence: CASTNARAPETQYF. The chain combines TRBV2 with TRBJ2-5; perhaps TRBD2 as D (5 bases). Germline values: CDR1 SNHLY, CDR2 FYNNEI. Trimming took off 7 bases at V and 5 bases at J, with 17 bases between the two ends. This CDR3 region has 14 residues.